The entry below describes one T cell receptor beta chain. Its antigen remains unknown. One end of the junction is discordant with germline, which a read error may explain. A second PCR, run for roughly 7 to 12 cycles, used a sample-barcoded 5' primer plus a J-beta primer mix. TCRdb recomputed calls from the 5' RACE reads with MiXCR, one row per CDR3 protein. This sample has 1.6 million or so distinct CDR3 sequences, with around 36% found just once. The V gene's germline CDR1 is SGHRS and CDR2 YFSETQ. The CDR3 contains 15 residues. The sample originates from a study of blood T cells in healthy people across ages. Study at large: Capture by template switching was about one barcoded beta molecule per two T cells.

Study results and caveats: Both higher diversity and more naive CD4+ cells marked long-lived donors when set against aged donors. Percentage of naive T cells showed a strong correlation with TCR beta diversity. Measured against age, TCR beta diversity per million T cells decreased in a roughly linear manner.

Material: blood. The V and J genes are TRBV5-1 and TRBJ2-7; 7 positions match TRBD2. The receptor was isolated from a woman aged 30 to 39 in good health. The CDR3, as DNA: TGCGCCAGCAACTTGGAAGCGGGACGGAACTACGAGCAGTACTTC. It specifies CASNLEAGRNYEQYF.